The 29 T cell receptor beta chains given below trace back to one sample, sequenced in a study of blood T cell repertoires in COVID-19. Assay: immunoSEQ multiplex PCR; the TCRdb copy retains only in-frame clones and omits some. Of 190,000 or so clones in the sample, about 95% were seen once. Material: peripheral blood. The receptors shown here come from a man younger than 40 with COVID-19, enrolled during active disease.

The chain has TRBV5-1 and TRBJ2-5; 11 bases line up with TRBD2. V shed 3 bases, J shed 2 bases, and the junction held 6 bases outside the gene matches. Germline CDR1 is SGHRS and CDR2 is YFSETQ. The CDR3 runs 16 residues. The CDR3 nucleotides read TGCGCCAGCAGCTCATTACTAGCGGGGGAACAAGAGACCCAGTACTTC. Its protein is CASSSLLAGEQETQYF.

The genes are TRBV15 and TRBJ1-1; D gene ambiguous. V lost 0 bases to trimming and J lost 1 base, with 12 bases between them. CDR3 length: 16 amino acids. From germline, CDR1 is LNHNV and CDR2 YYDKDF (reference sequence). In DNA form, the CDR3 reads TGTGCCACCAGCAGAGATCTATTGCGGGGGAACACTGAAGCTTTCTTT. Translation gives CATSRDLLRGNTEAFF.

This clone was seen just once. CDR3 in DNA: TGCGCCAGCAGCCGGACAGGGACTGGGGCCAACGTCCTGACTTTC. Its translation is CASSRTGTGANVLTF. The V gene is TRBV4-1, the J gene TRBJ2-6; 8 bases map to TRBD1. The CDR3 length is 15 residues. V gave up 4 bases and J gave up 2 bases; unmatched junction bases: 1. Per germline, CDR1 MGHRA and CDR2 YSYEKL.

This rearrangement joins TRBV5-1 to TRBJ1-4, with a tentative D call TRBD1 (6 bases). Germline CDR1 SGHRS, CDR2 YFSETQ. V was cut by 4 bases and J by 6 bases, with 22 bases left in between. The CDR3 has 17 amino acids. CDR3 residues: CASSLGRGSAGDEKLFF. CDR3 nucleotide sequence: TGCGCCAGCAGCCTCGGGAGGGGGTCGGCTGGGGATGAAAAACTGTTTTTT.

The chain carries TRBV18 and TRBJ1-2; a weak D match, TRBD1 (5 bases). The germline gives CDR1 KGHSH, CDR2 LQKENI. CDR3 length: 15 amino acids. Trimming took 1 base from V and 6 from J, leaving 15 bases between them. DNA for the CDR3: TGTGCCAGCTCACCACGCAGGGAAGTTCTCAATGGCTACACCTTC. It codes for CASSPRREVLNGYTF.

The rearrangement links TRBV30 to TRBJ2-3; D perhaps matches TRBD1 (5 bases). Germline V gene sequence: CDR1 GTSNPN, CDR2 SVGIG (reference sequence). Trimming shortened V by 4 bases and J by 5 bases, and 13 bases separated the two germline ends. The CDR3 totals 13 residues. DNA for the CDR3: TGTGCCTGGACAGGGAAGCGAAGAGATACGCAGTATTTT. Its translation is CAWTGKRRDTQYF.

This clone was detected once. This chain connects TRBV7-7 to TRBJ2-5, with D possibly matching TRBD1 (5 bases). This CDR3 region has 15 residues. Germline V lookup: CDR1 SSHAT, CDR2 FNYEAQ (reference sequence). V lost 2 bases, J lost 5 bases, and 15 bases lay in between. In DNA form, the CDR3 reads TGTGCCAGCAGCTTACAACCAGGGAAAAGCGAGACCCAGTACTTC. As protein: CASSLQPGKSETQYF.

This clone was recorded only once. The V call is TRBV6-5, the J call TRBJ1-2; TRBD1 is a possible D gene (6 bases). The CDR3 spans 15 residues. Germline V gene lookup returns CDR1 MNHEY and CDR2 SVGAGI. The germline V and J ends were trimmed by 5 bases and 7 bases, with 20 bases remaining between them. CDR3 in DNA: TGTGCCAGCAGTAGAGCAGGGGCCCGTAATCGTGGCTACACCTTC. Translated: CASSRAGARNRGYTF.

This chain connects TRBV5-6 to TRBJ2-1; 7 bases agree with TRBD2. The CDR3 contains 15 residues. J was trimmed by 5 bases and V by 6 bases; bases with no gene match: 11. The germline CDR1 and CDR2 sequences are SGHDT and YYEEEE. The CDR3 sequence: CASILGGSRDNEQFF. The CDR3 DNA sequence: TGTGCCAGCATCCTCGGGGGGTCCCGGGACAATGAGCAGTTCTTC.

As DNA, the CDR3 is TGTGCCAGTAGTACCCCAGACAGGGCCTATGGCTACACCTTC. It translates to CASSTPDRAYGYTF. The chain has TRBV19 and TRBJ1-2, with 7 bases that match TRBD1. Germline loops: CDR1 LNHDA, CDR2 SQIVND (reference sequence). V lost 4 bases, J lost 4 bases, and 6 bases stayed unmatched. The CDR3 sequence is 14 residues long.

This chain connects TRBV5-4 to TRBJ1-2; 7 positions agree with TRBD1. There are 14 residues in the CDR3. The V segment lost 2 bases and the J segment 7 bases; nucleotides outside the gene matches: 8. Germline assignment: CDR1 SGHNT and CDR2 YYREEE (reference sequence). CDR3 loop: CASSFKPAGGGYTF. CDR3 sequence (DNA): TGTGCCAGCAGCTTTAAGCCGGCAGGGGGTGGCTACACCTTC.

This chain joins TRBV6-5 and TRBJ1-2; D gene uncertain. This CDR3 is built from 12 residues. Trimming pared 6 bases from V and 2 bases from J, leaving 7 bases between. Looked up from germline, CDR1 is MNHEY and CDR2 is SVGAGI. CDR3 residues: CASRKQNYGYTF. Written as DNA, the CDR3 is TGTGCCAGCAGAAAACAGAACTATGGCTACACCTTC.

The chain carries TRBV6-5 and TRBJ2-5, with a tentative D call TRBD1 (5 bases). The germline V gene encodes CDR1 MNHEY and CDR2 SVGAGI. V lost 3 bases and J lost 5, with 16 bases in between. The CDR3 consists of 15 residues. The DNA for the CDR3 is TGTGCCAGCAGTTATAATACTGCAGGGTGGGAGACCCAGTACTTC. It encodes CASSYNTAGWETQYF.

Written as DNA, the CDR3 is TGTGCCAGCAGCCAAGACCTAGCGGGGAATGAGCAGTTCTTC. Translated, it gives CASSQDLAGNEQFF. The chain has TRBV4-2 and TRBJ2-1; the match to TRBD2 covers 9 bases. This CDR3 is 14 amino acids long. The junction had 1 base not matched to a gene; V was cut back by 0 bases and J by 7 bases. From germline, CDR1 is LGHNA and CDR2 YNFKEQ.

This sequence joins TRBV3-1 (or the pseudogene TRBV3-2) and TRBJ1-1; 7 nucleotides align to TRBD1. Germline CDR1 and CDR2: LGHDT and YNNKEL (reference sequence). Losses at the gene ends were 2 bases for V and 3 bases for J; bases not matched to a gene: 6. CDR3 size: 15 residues. CDR3 amino acids: CASSQSQTGHTEAFF. The CDR3, as DNA: TGTGCCAGCAGCCAATCCCAGACAGGGCACACTGAAGCTTTCTTT.

Only one count was recorded for this clone. The J gene is TRBJ1-2, the V gene TRBV29-1; TRBD1 might be the D (6 bases). Germline CDR1 is SQVTM and CDR2 is ANQGSEA. Trimming shortened V by 3 bases and J by 8 bases, and 16 bases separated the two germline ends. The CDR3 has 13 amino acids. DNA for the CDR3: TGCAGCGTTGATGGGAGGGGGAAGGGAGGCTACACCTTC. Its protein is CSVDGRGKGGYTF.

The chain employs TRBV18 and TRBJ1-1; maybe TRBD1 (6 bases). This CDR3 contains 13 residues. The V gene's germline CDR1 is KGHSH and CDR2 LQKENI. V was cut by 7 bases and J by 1 base, with 10 bases left in between. CDR3 residues: CASLRTENTEAFF. CDR3 DNA: TGTGCCAGCTTACGGACAGAGAACACTGAAGCTTTCTTT.

This chain links TRBV3-1 (or the pseudogene TRBV3-2) with TRBJ2-7; D unresolved. CDR3 length: 13 residues. With 4 bases removed from V and 5 bases from J, the gap between germline ends came to 12 bases. Germline CDR1 reads LGHDT; CDR2 reads YNNKEL (reference sequence). CDR3 sequence: CASSPSRGHEQYF. In DNA, the CDR3 is TGTGCCAGCAGCCCCTCGAGAGGCCACGAGCAGTACTTC.

This sequence joins TRBV7-9 and TRBJ2-7; 7 nucleotides line up with TRBD1. Germline CDR1 SEHNR, CDR2 FQNEAQ (reference sequence). CDR3 size: 14 residues. The V segment lost 5 bases and the J segment 3 bases; nucleotides outside the gene matches: 7. The CDR3 is CASSGRGLGYEQYF. CDR3 nucleotides: TGTGCCAGCAGCGGCAGGGGGTTGGGCTACGAGCAGTACTTC.

This clone was found once. This chain connects TRBV5-1 to TRBJ1-1; D is perhaps TRBD1 (5 bases). The CDR3 runs to 17 residues. Trimming removed 0 bases from V and 6 bases from J, with 21 bases in between. Germline CDR1 SGHRS, CDR2 YFSETQ. The CDR3 DNA reads TGCGCCAGCAGCTTGGCCATCGACAGTGGAATACTGTCTGAAGCTTTCTTT. Amino acid sequence: CASSLAIDSGILSEAFF.

This chain links TRBV19 with TRBJ1-2; 7 bases align to TRBD1. V lost 6 bases to trimming and J lost 8 bases; unmatched junction nucleotides: 9. CDR3 size: 13 residues. Germline CDR1 LNHDA, CDR2 SQIVND (reference sequence). CDR3 residues: CASSLDRAGGYTF. The CDR3 DNA reads as TGTGCCAGTAGCCTCGACAGGGCGGGCGGCTACACCTTC. The full variable domain, rest sourced from reference TRBV19 and TRBJ1-2, is DGGITQSPKYLFRKEGQNVTLSCEQNLNHDAMYWYRQDPGQGLRLIYYSQIVNDFQKGDIAEGYSVSREKKESFPLTVTSAQKNPTAFYLCASSLDRAGGYTFGSGTRLTVV.

The V call is TRBV18, the J call TRBJ1-1, with D tentatively TRBD1 (5 bases). CDR1 and CDR2 (germline): KGHSH, LQKENI. V was shortened by 4 bases and J by 0 bases, with 9 bases between the two germline ends. This CDR3 region has 14 residues. Here the CDR3 DNA reads TGTGCCAGCTCACGGCCAGGGTTGAACACTGAAGCTTTCTTT. Translation: CASSRPGLNTEAFF. The full variable domain, its missing parts supplied by reference TRBV18 and TRBJ1-1, is NAGVMQNPRHLVRRRGQEARLRCSPMKGHSHVYWYRQLPEEGLKFMVYLQKENIIDESGMPKERFSAEFPKEGPSILRIQQVVRGDSAAYFCASSRPGLNTEAFFGQGTRLTVV.

The rearrangement joins TRBV7-9 to TRBJ1-2; 10 bases line up with TRBD1. The CDR3 length is 14 residues. With 5 bases clipped from V and 3 bases from J, the junction kept 3 bases outside the gene matches. Germline V gene data show CDR1 as SEHNR and CDR2 as FQNEAQ (reference sequence). CDR3 region: CASSIGTGDYGYTF. The CDR3 nucleotides are TGTGCCAGCAGCATCGGGACAGGGGACTATGGCTACACCTTC.

The chain employs TRBV23-1 and TRBJ1-6; D unclear. TRBV23-1 is an ORF; its function is uncertain. Trimming pared 3 bases from V and 9 bases from J, leaving 3 bases between. The CDR3 is made up of 11 amino acids. CDR3 amino acids: CASSHISPLHF. The CDR3 DNA reads as TGCGCCAGCAGTCATATTTCACCCCTCCACTTT.

This chain links TRBV5-4 with TRBJ1-1; TRBD1 matches 7 bases. Per the germline V gene, CDR1 is SGHNT and CDR2 is YYREEE (reference sequence). This CDR3 is built from 17 residues. The ends lost 0 bases at V and 4 bases at J; junction bases unmatched: 12. CDR3 sequence: CASSLDGQGVGGTEAFF. The CDR3 nucleotides read TGTGCCAGCAGCTTGGATGGGCAGGGGGTCGGGGGCACTGAAGCTTTCTTT.

V and J are TRBV18 and TRBJ1-1, with a weak D call TRBD1 (6 bases). V was clipped by 2 bases and J by 7 bases, with 14 bases between them. CDR3 length: 14 residues. The germline CDR1 and CDR2 sequences are KGHSH and LQKENI. The DNA for the CDR3 is TGTGCCAGCTCACCAGGACAGAGCGAGGGTGAAGCTTTCTTT. Amino acid sequence: CASSPGQSEGEAFF. The full variable domain, with the rest looked up from reference TRBV18 and TRBJ1-1, is NAGVMQNPRHLVRRRGQEARLRCSPMKGHSHVYWYRQLPEEGLKFMVYLQKENIIDESGMPKERFSAEFPKEGPSILRIQQVVRGDSAAYFCASSPGQSEGEAFFGQGTRLTVV.

The chain combines TRBV6-5 with TRBJ2-3; D is undetermined. Trimming took 2 bases from V and 5 from J, leaving 14 bases between them. This CDR3 has 15 amino acids. CDR1 and CDR2 (germline): MNHEY, SVGAGI. The CDR3 sequence is CASSYASGQVDTQYF. DNA of the CDR3: TGTGCCAGCAGTTACGCTTCCGGCCAGGTAGATACGCAGTATTTT.

V gene TRBV19 combines with J gene TRBJ1-1; 11 nucleotides match TRBD1. V gave up 5 bases and J gave up 3 bases; unmatched junction bases: 5. Germline CDR1 LNHDA, CDR2 SQIVND (reference sequence). The CDR3 consists of 15 residues. The CDR3 DNA is TGTGCCAGTAGTCTGGACAGGGGGCGCGACACTGAAGCTTTCTTT. Translating it yields CASSLDRGRDTEAFF.

The rearrangement joins TRBV11-2 to TRBJ2-7, with 7 bases aligning to TRBD2. From germline, CDR1 is SGHAT and CDR2 FQNNGV. V lost 5 bases, J lost 3 bases, and 4 bases stayed unmatched. CDR3 size: 13 residues. The CDR3 here is CASSDGLDYEQYF. CDR3 bases: TGTGCCAGCAGCGATGGACTAGACTACGAGCAGTACTTC.